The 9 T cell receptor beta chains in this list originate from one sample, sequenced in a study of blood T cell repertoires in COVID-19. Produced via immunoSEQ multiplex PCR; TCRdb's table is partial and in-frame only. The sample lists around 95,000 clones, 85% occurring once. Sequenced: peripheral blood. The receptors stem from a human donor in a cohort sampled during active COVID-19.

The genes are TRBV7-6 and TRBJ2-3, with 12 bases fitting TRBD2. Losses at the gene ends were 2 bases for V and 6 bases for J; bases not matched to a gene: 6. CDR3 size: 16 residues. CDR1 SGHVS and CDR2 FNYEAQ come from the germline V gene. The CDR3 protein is CASSLLAGGHFDTQYF. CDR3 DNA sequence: TGTGCCAGCAGCTTACTAGCGGGAGGGCATTTTGATACGCAGTATTTT.

The CDR3 sequence is CASSLLGQGSEQYF. The CDR3 DNA follows: TGTGCCAGCAGCTTGTTAGGTCAGGGAAGTGAGCAGTACTTC. J is TRBJ2-7 and V is TRBV5-4; D possibly corresponds to TRBD1 (5 bases). The CDR3 extends over 14 amino acids. Germline V gives CDR1 SGHNT, CDR2 YYREEE (reference sequence). Deletions cut 1 base from V and 7 bases from J, with 15 bases between.

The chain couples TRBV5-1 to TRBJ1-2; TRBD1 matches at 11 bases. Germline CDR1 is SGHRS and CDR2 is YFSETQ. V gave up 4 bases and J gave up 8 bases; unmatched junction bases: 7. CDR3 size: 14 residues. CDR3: CASSPGTGGVGYTF. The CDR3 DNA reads TGCGCCAGCAGCCCCGGGACAGGGGGTGTCGGCTACACCTTC.

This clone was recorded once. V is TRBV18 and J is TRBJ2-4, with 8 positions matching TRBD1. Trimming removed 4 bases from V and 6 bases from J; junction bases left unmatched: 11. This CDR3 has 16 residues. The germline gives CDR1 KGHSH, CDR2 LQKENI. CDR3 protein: CASSLTPGQEANIQYF. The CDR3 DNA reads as TGTGCCAGCTCACTTACCCCGGGACAGGAGGCAAACATTCAGTACTTC.

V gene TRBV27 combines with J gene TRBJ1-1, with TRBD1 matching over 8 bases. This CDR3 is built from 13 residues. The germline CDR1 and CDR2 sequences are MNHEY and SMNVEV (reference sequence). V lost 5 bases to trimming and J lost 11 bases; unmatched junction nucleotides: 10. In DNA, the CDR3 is TGTGCCAGCAGTCCAACCCCAGGGGGCGCGGCTTTCTTT. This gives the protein CASSPTPGGAAFF.

CDR3 loop: CASTPGGTTNEKLFF. In DNA form, the CDR3 reads TGTGCCAGCACCCCCGGCGGGACAACTAATGAAAAACTGTTTTTT. This chain connects TRBV2 to TRBJ1-4; D is ambiguous. Deletions cut 7 bases from V and 0 bases from J, with 12 bases between. CDR1 and CDR2 from the germline V gene are SNHLY and FYNNEI. The CDR3 consists of 15 residues.

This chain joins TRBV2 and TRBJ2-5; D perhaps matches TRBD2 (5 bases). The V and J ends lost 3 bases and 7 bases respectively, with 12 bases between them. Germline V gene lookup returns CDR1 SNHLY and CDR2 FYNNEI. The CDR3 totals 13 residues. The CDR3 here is CASSDPARGTQYF. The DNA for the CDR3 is TGTGCCAGCAGTGATCCGGCCCGGGGGACCCAGTACTTC.

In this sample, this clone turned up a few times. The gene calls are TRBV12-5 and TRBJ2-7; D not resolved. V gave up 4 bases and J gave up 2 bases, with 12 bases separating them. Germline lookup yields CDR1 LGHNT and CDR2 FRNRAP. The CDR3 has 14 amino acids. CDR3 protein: CASGSEDKTYEQYF. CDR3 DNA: TGTGCTAGTGGTTCCGAAGACAAGACCTACGAGCAGTACTTC.

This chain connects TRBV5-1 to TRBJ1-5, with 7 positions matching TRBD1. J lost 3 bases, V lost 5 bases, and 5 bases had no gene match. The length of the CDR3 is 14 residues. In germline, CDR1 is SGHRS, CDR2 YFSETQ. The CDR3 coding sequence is TGCGCCAGCAGGCCGGACAGGCTCAATCAGCCCCAGCATTTT. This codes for CASRPDRLNQPQHF.